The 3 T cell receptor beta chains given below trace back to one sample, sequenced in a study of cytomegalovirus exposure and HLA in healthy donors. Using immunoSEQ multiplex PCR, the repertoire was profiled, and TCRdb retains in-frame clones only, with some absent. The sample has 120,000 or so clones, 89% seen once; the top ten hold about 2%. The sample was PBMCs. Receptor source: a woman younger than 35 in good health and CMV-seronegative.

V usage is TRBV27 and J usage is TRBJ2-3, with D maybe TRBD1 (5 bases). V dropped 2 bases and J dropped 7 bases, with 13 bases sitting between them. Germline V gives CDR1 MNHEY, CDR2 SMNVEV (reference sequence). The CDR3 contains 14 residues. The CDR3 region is CASSLGPGKNTQYF. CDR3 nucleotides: TGTGCCAGCAGTTTAGGTCCAGGGAAGAATACGCAGTATTTT.

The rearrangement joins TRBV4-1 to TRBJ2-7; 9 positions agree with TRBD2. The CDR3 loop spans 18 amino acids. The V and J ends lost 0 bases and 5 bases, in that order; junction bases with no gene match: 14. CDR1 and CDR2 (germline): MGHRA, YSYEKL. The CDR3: CASSQDLPAASGVHEQYF. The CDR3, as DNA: TGCGCCAGCAGCCAAGATCTCCCCGCGGCTAGCGGGGTCCACGAGCAGTACTTC.

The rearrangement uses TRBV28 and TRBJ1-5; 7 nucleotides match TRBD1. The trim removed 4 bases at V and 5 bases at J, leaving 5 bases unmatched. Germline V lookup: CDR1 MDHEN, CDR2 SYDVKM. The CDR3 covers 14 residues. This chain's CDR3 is CASSSRGGDQPQHF. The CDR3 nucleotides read TGTGCCAGCAGTTCCAGAGGGGGCGATCAGCCCCAGCATTTT.